This TCR beta chain was captured in a study of cytomegalovirus exposure and HLA in healthy donors. Study conclusions and caveats: There were 150 or so TCR beta chains listed as cytomegalovirus-associated.

About this clone itself: Its antigen remains unidentified.

Sequenced by immunoSEQ multiplex PCR; TCRdb stores in-frame clones only, minus some. The data contain under 300,000 clones, nearly 90% of them singletons. V lost 6 bases to trimming and J lost 1 base, with 13 bases between them. CDR3 length: 14 amino acids. In germline, CDR1 is MNHEY, CDR2 SVGAGI. This sequence joins TRBV6-5 and TRBJ2-7; D call uncertain. Sequenced input: PBMCs. This TCR came from a woman between 18 and 29 years old in good health and CMV-seronegative. CDR3 bases: TGTGCCAGCAGACCCCCCGGGTCTTCCTACGAGCAGTACTTC. As protein: CASRPPGSSYEQYF.